The T cell receptor (beta chain) under discussion was sequenced for a study of shared clonotypes between healthy human individuals. The repertoire was sequenced with immunoSEQ multiplex PCR; TCRdb's copy has only in-frame clones and lacks some. The sample comprises approximately 1.4 million clones, under 99% of which are singletons, and around 0.47% rests with the top ten. The ends were cut back, 0 bases at V and 0 bases at J, with 6 bases in the middle. This CDR3 spans 14 amino acids. The germline V gene encodes CDR1 SGDLS and CDR2 YYNGEE. Sequencing was done on a sample of naive CD4+ T cells sorted from blood. Sample subset: CD45RA+ positively selected. The sequence derives from a young man in good health. V and J are TRBV9 and TRBJ1-1, with D unresolved. CDR3 sequence (DNA): TGTGCCAGCAGCGTAGGGTTCATGAACACTGAAGCTTTCTTT. Its translation: CASSVGFMNTEAFF.